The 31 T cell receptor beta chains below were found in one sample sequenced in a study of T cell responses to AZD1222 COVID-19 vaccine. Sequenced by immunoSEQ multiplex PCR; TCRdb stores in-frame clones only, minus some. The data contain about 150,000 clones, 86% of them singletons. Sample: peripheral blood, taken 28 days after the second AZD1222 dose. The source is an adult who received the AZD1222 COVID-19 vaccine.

CDR3 sequence (DNA): TGCGCCAGCAGCCAAGATTGGGGTGCGGATCAGCCCCAGCATTTT. Amino acids: CASSQDWGADQPQHF. This rearrangement joins TRBV4-1 to TRBJ1-5; D is unclear. The CDR3 spans 15 residues. Germline V gene data show CDR1 as MGHRA and CDR2 as YSYEKL. V was trimmed by 0 bases and J by 5 bases, leaving 11 bases between them.

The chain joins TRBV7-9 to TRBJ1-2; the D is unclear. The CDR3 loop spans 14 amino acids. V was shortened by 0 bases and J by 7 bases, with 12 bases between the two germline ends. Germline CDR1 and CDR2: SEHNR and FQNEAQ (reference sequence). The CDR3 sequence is CASSLAGREGGYTF. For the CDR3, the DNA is TGTGCCAGCAGCTTAGCAGGAAGGGAAGGTGGCTACACCTTC.

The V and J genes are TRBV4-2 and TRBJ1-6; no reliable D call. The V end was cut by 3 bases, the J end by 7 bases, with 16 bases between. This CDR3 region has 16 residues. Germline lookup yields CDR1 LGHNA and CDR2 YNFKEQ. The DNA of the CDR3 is TGTGCCAGCAGCCACCCCTCGGGCACGGAAAATTCACCCCTCCACTTT. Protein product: CASSHPSGTENSPLHF.

CDR3 loop: CASSQRTGDSGNTIYF. The CDR3 DNA sequence: TGTGCCAGCAGCCAGCGAACAGGGGACTCTGGAAACACCATATATTTT. The chain couples TRBV4-2 to TRBJ1-3, with 7 bases matching TRBD1. Germline CDR1 reads LGHNA; CDR2 reads YNFKEQ. Germline trimming cut 3 bases from V and 0 bases from J; bases unmatched to any gene: 5. This CDR3 comprises 16 residues.

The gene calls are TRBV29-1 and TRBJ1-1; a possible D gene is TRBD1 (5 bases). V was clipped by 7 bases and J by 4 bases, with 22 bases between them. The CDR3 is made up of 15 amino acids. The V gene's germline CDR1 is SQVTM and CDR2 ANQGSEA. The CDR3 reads CSALGLVGGGTEAFF. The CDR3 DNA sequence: TGCAGCGCCCTCGGATTGGTCGGTGGGGGCACTGAAGCTTTCTTT.

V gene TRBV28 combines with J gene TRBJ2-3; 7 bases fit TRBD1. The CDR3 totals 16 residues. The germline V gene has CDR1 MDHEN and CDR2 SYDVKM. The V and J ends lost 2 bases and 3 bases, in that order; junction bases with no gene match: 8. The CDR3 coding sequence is TGTGCCAGCAGTTTACGGGGTGGGACAGTTACAGATACGCAGTATTTT. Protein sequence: CASSLRGGTVTDTQYF.

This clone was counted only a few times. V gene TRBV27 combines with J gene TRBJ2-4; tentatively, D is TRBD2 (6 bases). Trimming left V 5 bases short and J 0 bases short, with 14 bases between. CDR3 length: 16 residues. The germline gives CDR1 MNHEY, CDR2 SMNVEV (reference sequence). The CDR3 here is CASSGGLGLAKNIQYF. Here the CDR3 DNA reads TGTGCCAGCAGTGGGGGACTGGGACTAGCCAAAAACATTCAGTACTTC.

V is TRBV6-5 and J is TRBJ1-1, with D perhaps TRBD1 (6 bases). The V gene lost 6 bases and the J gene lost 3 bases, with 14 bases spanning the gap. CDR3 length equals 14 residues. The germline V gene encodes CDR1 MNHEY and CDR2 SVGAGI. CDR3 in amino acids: CASRWGGQDTEAFF. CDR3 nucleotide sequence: TGTGCCAGCAGGTGGGGGGGGCAGGACACTGAAGCTTTCTTT.

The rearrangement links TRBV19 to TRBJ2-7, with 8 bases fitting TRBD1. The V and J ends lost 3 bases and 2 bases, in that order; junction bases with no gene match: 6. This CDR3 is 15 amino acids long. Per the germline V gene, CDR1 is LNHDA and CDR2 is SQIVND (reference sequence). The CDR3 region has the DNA TGTGCCAGTAGTATCAGACAGGGGCCTCCCTACGAGCAGTACTTC. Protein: CASSIRQGPPYEQYF.

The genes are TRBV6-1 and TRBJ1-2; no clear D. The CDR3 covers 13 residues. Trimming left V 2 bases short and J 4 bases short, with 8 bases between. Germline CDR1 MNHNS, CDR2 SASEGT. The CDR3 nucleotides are TGTGCCAGCAGTGAACCTACTCGCTATGGCTACACCTTC. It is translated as CASSEPTRYGYTF.

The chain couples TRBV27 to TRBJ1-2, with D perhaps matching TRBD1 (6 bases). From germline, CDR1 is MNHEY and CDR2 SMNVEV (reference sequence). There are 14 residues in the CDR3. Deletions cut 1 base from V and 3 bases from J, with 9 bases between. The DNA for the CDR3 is TGTGCCAGCAGTTTATATACAGGGCACTATGGCTACACCTTC. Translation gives CASSLYTGHYGYTF.

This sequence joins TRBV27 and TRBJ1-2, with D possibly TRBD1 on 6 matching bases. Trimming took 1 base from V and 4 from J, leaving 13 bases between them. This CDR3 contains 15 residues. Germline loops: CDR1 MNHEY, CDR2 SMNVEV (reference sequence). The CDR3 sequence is CASSLLAGAVYGYTF. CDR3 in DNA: TGTGCCAGCAGTTTATTGGCAGGGGCAGTCTATGGCTACACCTTC.

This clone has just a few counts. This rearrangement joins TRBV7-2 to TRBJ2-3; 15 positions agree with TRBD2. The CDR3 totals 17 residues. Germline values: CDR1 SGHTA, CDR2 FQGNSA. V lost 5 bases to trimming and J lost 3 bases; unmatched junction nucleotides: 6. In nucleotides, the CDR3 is TGTGCCAGCAGCGGACTAGCGGGGGGGCGAGATACAGATACGCAGTATTTT. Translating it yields CASSGLAGGRDTDTQYF. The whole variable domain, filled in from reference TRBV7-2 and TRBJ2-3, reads GAGVSQSPSNKVTEKGKDVELRCDPISGHTALYWYRQSLGQGLEFLIYFQGNSAPDKSGLPSDRFSAERTGGSVSTLTIQRTQQEDSAVYLCASSGLAGGRDTDTQYFGPGTRLTVL.

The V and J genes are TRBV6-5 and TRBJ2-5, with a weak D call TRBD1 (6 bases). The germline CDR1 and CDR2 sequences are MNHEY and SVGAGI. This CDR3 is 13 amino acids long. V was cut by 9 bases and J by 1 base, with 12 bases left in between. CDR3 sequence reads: CASSRTVQETQYF. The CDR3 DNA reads TGTGCCAGTTCCCGGACAGTCCAAGAGACCCAGTACTTC.

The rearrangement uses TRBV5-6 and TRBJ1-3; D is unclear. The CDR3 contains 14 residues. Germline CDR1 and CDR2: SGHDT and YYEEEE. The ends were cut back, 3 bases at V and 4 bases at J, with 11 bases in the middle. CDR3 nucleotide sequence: TGTGCCAGCAGCTCCCCTATCTCAGGAAACACCATATATTTT. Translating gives CASSSPISGNTIYF.

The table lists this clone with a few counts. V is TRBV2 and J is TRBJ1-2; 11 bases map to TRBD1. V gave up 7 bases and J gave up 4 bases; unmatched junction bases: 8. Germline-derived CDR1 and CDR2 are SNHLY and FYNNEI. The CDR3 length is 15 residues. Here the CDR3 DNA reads TGTGCCAGCATCCGGACAGGGGGCGAGACCTATGGCTACACCTTC. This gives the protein CASIRTGGETYGYTF.

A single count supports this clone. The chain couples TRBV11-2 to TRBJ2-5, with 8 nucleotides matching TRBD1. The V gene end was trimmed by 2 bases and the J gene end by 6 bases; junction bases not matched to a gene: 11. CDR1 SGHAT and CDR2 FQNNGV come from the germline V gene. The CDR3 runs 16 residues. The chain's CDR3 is CASSLLQGQGEKTQYF. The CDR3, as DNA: TGTGCCAGCAGCTTACTGCAAGGACAGGGCGAAAAGACCCAGTACTTC. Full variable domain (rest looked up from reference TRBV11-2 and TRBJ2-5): EAGVAQSPRYKIIEKRQSVAFWCNPISGHATLYWYQQILGQGPKLLIQFQNNGVVDDSQLPKDRFSAERLKGVDSTLKIQPAKLEDSAVYLCASSLLQGQGEKTQYFGPGTRLLVL.

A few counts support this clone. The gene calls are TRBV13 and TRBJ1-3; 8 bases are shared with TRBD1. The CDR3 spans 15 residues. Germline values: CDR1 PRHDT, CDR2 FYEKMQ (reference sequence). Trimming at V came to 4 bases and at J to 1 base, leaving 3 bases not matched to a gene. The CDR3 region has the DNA TGTGCCAGCAGCTCGGACAGGGCTTCTGGAAACACCATATATTTT. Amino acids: CASSSDRASGNTIYF.

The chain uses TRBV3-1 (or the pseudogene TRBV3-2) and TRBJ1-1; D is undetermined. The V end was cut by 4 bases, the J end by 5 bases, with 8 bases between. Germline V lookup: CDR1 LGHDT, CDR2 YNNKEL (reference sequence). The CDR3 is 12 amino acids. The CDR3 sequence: CASSLVGTEAFF. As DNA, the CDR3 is TGTGCCAGCAGCCTGGTCGGAACTGAAGCTTTCTTT.

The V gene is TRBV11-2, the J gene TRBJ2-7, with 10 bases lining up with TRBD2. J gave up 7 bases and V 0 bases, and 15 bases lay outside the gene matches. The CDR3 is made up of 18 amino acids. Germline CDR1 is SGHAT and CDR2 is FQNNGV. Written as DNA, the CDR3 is TGTGCCAGCAGCTTAGATGTTGGGGGGCTAGCGGGAGTGGCTGAGCAGTACTTC. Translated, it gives CASSLDVGGLAGVAEQYF.

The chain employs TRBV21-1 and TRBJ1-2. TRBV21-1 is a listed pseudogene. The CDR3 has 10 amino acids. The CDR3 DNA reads TGTGCCAGCATCCTCTATGGCTACACCTTC. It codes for CASILYGYTF.

The CDR3 sequence: CSVVGGSASTDTQYF. The CDR3, as DNA: TGCAGCGTTGTGGGCGGGTCCGCTAGCACAGATACGCAGTATTTT. V and J are TRBV29-1 and TRBJ2-3, with D tentatively TRBD2 (5 bases). Germline V gives CDR1 SQVTM, CDR2 ANQGSEA. The CDR3 consists of 15 residues. The V end was cut by 4 bases, the J end by 0 bases, with 14 bases between.

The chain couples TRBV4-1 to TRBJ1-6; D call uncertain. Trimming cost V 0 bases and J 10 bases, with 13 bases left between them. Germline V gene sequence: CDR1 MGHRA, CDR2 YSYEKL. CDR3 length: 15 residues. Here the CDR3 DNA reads TGCGCCAGCAGCCAAGATAGAGGAGGCTGGTCACCCCTCCACTTT. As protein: CASSQDRGGWSPLHF.

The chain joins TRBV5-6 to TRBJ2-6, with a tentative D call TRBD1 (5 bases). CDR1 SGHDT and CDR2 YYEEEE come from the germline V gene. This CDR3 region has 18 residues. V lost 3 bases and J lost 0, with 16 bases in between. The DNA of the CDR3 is TGTGCCAGCAGCTGGTTCGACGGACATTACTCTGGGGCCAACGTCCTGACTTTC. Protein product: CASSWFDGHYSGANVLTF.

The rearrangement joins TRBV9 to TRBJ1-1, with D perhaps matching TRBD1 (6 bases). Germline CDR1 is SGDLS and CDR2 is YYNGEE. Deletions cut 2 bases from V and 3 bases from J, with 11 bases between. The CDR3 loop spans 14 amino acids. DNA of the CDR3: TGTGCCAGCAGCGTCGGGGGGCAAGACACTGAAGCTTTCTTT. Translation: CASSVGGQDTEAFF.

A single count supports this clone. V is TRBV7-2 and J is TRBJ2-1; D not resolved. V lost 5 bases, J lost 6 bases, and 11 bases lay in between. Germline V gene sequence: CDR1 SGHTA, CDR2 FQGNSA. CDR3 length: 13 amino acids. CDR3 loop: CASSRLALNEQFF. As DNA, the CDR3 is TGTGCCAGCAGCCGCCTGGCCCTCAATGAGCAGTTCTTC.

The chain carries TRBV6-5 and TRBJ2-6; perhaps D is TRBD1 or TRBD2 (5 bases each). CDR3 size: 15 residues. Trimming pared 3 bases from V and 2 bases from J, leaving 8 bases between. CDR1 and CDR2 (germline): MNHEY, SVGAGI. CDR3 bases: TGTGCCAGCAGTTATGGGGGAGCTGGGGCCAACGTCCTGACTTTC. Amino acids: CASSYGGAGANVLTF.

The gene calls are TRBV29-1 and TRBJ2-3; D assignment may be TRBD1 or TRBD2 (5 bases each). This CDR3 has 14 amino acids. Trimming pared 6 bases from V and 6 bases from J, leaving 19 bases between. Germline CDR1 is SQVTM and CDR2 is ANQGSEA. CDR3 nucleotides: TGCAGCGTCCAAAGGGGACGAGGGGTCGATACGCAGTATTTT. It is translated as CSVQRGRGVDTQYF.

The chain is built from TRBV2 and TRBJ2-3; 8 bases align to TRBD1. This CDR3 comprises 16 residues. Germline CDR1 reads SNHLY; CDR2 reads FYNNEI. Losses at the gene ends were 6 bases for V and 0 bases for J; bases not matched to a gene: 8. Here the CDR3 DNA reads TGTGCCAGCAGGGCAGGGGGCTCCTGGAGCACAGATACGCAGTATTTT. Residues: CASRAGGSWSTDTQYF.

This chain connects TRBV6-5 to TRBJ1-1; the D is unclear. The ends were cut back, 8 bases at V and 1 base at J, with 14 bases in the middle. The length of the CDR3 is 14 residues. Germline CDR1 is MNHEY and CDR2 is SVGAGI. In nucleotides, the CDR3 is TGTGCCAGCTTGGTGGGGTGGGGGAACACTGAAGCTTTCTTT. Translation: CASLVGWGNTEAFF.

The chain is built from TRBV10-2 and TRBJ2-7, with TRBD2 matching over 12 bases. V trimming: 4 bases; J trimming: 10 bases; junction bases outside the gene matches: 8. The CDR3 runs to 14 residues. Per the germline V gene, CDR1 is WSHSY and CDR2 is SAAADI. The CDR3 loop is CASSVSLAGGRQYF. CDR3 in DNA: TGCGCCAGCAGTGTGTCACTAGCGGGGGGACGCCAGTACTTC.